This TCR beta chain comes out of a study of blood T cell repertoires in COVID-19. Two consecutive negative NP/OP PCR tests, clearance, or resolved symptoms defined Cohort 3 recovery. Assay used: immunoSEQ multiplex PCR; TCRdb lists only in-frame clones, some missing. The table lists 200,000 to 250,000 clones, approximately 83% of them singletons. The CDR3 is made up of 14 amino acids. The germline gives CDR1 LNHDA, CDR2 SQIVND (reference sequence). The V end was cut by 5 bases, the J end by 3 bases, with 13 bases between. Sequenced sample: PBMCs or T cells enriched from blood (not recorded which). The sequence came from a woman aged 55-70 years who had recovered from COVID-19. V and J are TRBV19 and TRBJ2-5; perhaps TRBD2 as D (5 bases). The chain's CDR3 is CASSARTYEETQYF. In nucleotides, the CDR3 is TGTGCCAGTAGTGCCCGGACTTATGAAGAGACCCAGTACTTC.